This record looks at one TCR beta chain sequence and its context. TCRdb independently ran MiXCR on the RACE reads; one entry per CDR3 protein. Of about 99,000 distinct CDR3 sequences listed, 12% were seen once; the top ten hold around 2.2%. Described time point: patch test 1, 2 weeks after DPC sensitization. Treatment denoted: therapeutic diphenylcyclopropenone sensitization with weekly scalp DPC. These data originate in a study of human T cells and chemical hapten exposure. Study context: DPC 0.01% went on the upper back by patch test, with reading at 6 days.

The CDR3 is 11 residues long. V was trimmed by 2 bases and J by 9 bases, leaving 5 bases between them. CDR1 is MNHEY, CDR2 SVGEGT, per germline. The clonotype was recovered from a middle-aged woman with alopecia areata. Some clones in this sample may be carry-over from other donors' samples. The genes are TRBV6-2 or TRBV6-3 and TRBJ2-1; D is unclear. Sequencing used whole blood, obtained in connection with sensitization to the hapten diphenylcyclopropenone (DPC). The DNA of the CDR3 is TGTGCCAGCAGTTACATGGGTGAGCAGTTCTTC. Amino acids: CASSYMGEQFF.